What follows are 9 T cell receptor beta chains derived from one specimen sequenced in a study of CD8+ T cells in alopecia areata. Once RNA had been extracted, it was reverse transcribed into cDNA to act as the sequencing template. The protocol was immunoSEQ multiplex PCR, while the TCRdb copy is restricted to in-frame clones and leaves out a portion. The table records roughly 180,000 clones, roughly 60% of them present only once. Sequencing used CD4+ T cells sorted from blood, obtained at week 0. The receptor set was obtained from a human donor with alopecia areata.

This chain links TRBV9 with TRBJ1-1; 7 bases agree with TRBD1. CDR3 length: 13 residues. The junction had 7 bases not matched to a gene; V was cut back by 4 bases and J by 7 bases. The germline V gene has CDR1 SGDLS and CDR2 YYNGEE. CDR3 nucleotide sequence: TGTGCCAGCAGCAGCCTGACAGGGATTGAAGCTTTCTTT. Amino acid sequence: CASSSLTGIEAFF.

The rearrangement links TRBV15 to TRBJ1-5; no firm D call. V was trimmed by 5 bases and J by 0 bases, leaving 8 bases between them. Germline V lookup: CDR1 LNHNV, CDR2 YYDKDF (reference sequence). The CDR3 contains 14 residues. The CDR3 reads CATSPRYSNQPQHF. DNA of the CDR3: TGTGCCACCAGCCCGCGATATAGCAATCAGCCCCAGCATTTT.

This chain joins TRBV4-3 and TRBJ2-3; 13 positions match TRBD2. Germline values: CDR1 LGHNA, CDR2 YSLEER. This CDR3 spans 17 amino acids. The junction had 10 bases not matched to a gene; V was cut back by 3 bases and J by 7 bases. In DNA form, the CDR3 reads TGCGCCAGCAGCCAGACCGCCGGGACTAGCGGGGAGTATACGCAGTATTTT. This codes for CASSQTAGTSGEYTQYF.

The chain has TRBV10-3 and TRBJ2-6; the D is unclear. This CDR3 spans 12 amino acids. From germline, CDR1 is ENHRY and CDR2 SYGVKD. The V and J ends lost 11 bases and 2 bases respectively, with 7 bases between them. Here the CDR3 DNA reads TGTGCCTCGCAGCCTGGGGCCAACGTCCTGACTTTC. Residues: CASQPGANVLTF.

The rearrangement uses TRBV9 and TRBJ2-6; D remains unclear. Germline assignment: CDR1 SGDLS and CDR2 YYNGEE. The CDR3 is 15 amino acids. With 4 bases removed from V and 0 bases from J, the gap between germline ends came to 8 bases. Written as DNA, the CDR3 is TGTGCCAGCAGCACCTCGGGCTCTGGGGCCAACGTCCTGACTTTC. It codes for CASSTSGSGANVLTF.

The chain uses TRBV9 and TRBJ2-1; possible D gene TRBD1, 6 bases. The CDR3 loop spans 13 amino acids. The V end was cut by 2 bases, the J end by 8 bases, with 11 bases between. Germline V lookup: CDR1 SGDLS, CDR2 YYNGEE. The CDR3 spells CASSVGPGDEQFF. The CDR3 DNA follows: TGTGCCAGCAGCGTTGGACCAGGGGATGAGCAGTTCTTC.

The rearrangement uses TRBV30 and TRBJ2-2; D not resolved. The CDR3 totals 14 residues. V was clipped by 6 bases and J by 6 bases, with 17 bases between them. Germline V gene sequence: CDR1 GTSNPN, CDR2 SVGIG (reference sequence). The CDR3 bases are TGTGCCTGCCCGGCTCGGATTCCAGCCGGGGAGCTGTTTTTT. Translation gives CACPARIPAGELFF. The full variable domain, in which reference TRBV30 and TRBJ2-2 provide the parts outside the CDR3, is SQTIHQWPATLVQPVGSPLSLECTVEGTSNPNLYWYRQAAGRGLQLLFYSVGIGQISSEVPQNLSASRPQDRQFILSSKKLLLSDSGFYLCACPARIPAGELFFGEGSRLTVL.

This chain connects TRBV27 to TRBJ1-6; D unresolved. Germline V gene sequence: CDR1 MNHEY, CDR2 SMNVEV (reference sequence). The V end was cut by 7 bases, the J end by 4 bases, with 17 bases between. The CDR3 consists of 16 residues. In DNA form, the CDR3 reads TGTGCCAGCACAATCACCGGGGTGGGGTATAATTCACCCCTCCACTTT. This translates into CASTITGVGYNSPLHF.

The chain is built from TRBV20-1 and TRBJ1-1, with D possibly being TRBD1 (5 bases). CDR3 length equals 11 residues. Germline V gene data show CDR1 as DFQATT and CDR2 as SNEGSKA (reference sequence). The V and J ends lost 6 bases and 8 bases respectively, with 13 bases between them. DNA of the CDR3: TGCAGTGCCGAGGGACGGGACGAAGCTTTCTTT. This encodes CSAEGRDEAFF.